These 10 T cell receptor beta chains were sequenced from one sample in a study of cytomegalovirus exposure and HLA in healthy donors (dated by TCRdb to 2015 to 2018). The method was the immunoSEQ multiplex PCR assay. For the multiplex PCR, a mixture combining 60 forward primers for TCR Vbeta segments and 13 reverse primers for TCR Jbeta segments was used. In its TCRdb copy, this immuneACCESS table keeps in-frame sequences only and misses some clones. Where compared with another copy, unresolved V genes explain less than half of these, and the others have no known cause. In all, the sample holds approximately 170,000 clones, and roughly two thirds of those were seen once. Of the sample, around 4% is held by the ten largest clones. The sequenced material came from PBMCs. All receptors derive from a woman aged 18 to 35 in good health and CMV-seropositive.

This clone was recorded a few times. This chain links TRBV4-1 with TRBJ2-5; D possibly corresponds to TRBD1 (5 bases). This CDR3 has 13 residues. The V and J ends lost 4 bases and 4 bases respectively, with 10 bases between them. Germline CDR1 is MGHRA and CDR2 is YSYEKL. CDR3 protein: CASSRGALETQYF. CDR3 coding DNA: TGCGCCAGCAGCCGTGGGGCCCTAGAGACCCAGTACTTC.

The rearrangement uses TRBV9 and TRBJ2-5; possibly TRBD2 for D (5 bases). V was trimmed by 3 bases and J by 0 bases, leaving 24 bases between them. From germline, CDR1 is SGDLS and CDR2 YYNGEE. This CDR3 has 19 residues. CDR3 sequence: CASSADATAAKGYQETQYF. DNA of the CDR3: TGTGCCAGCAGCGCGGACGCTACAGCGGCGAAAGGGTACCAAGAGACCCAGTACTTC.

The V gene is TRBV5-4, the J gene TRBJ2-2; D remains ambiguous. Germline-derived CDR1 and CDR2 are SGHNT and YYREEE (reference sequence). The CDR3 sequence is 16 residues long. Trimming removed 0 bases from V and 0 bases from J, with 9 bases in between. CDR3 amino acids: CASSLVSDPNTGELFF. CDR3 nucleotides: TGTGCCAGCAGCTTGGTGTCAGATCCGAACACCGGGGAGCTGTTTTTT.

The V and J genes are TRBV28 and TRBJ2-3; 10 bases match TRBD2. Germline trimming cut 4 bases from V and 4 bases from J; bases unmatched to any gene: 8. The V gene's germline CDR1 is MDHEN and CDR2 SYDVKM. This CDR3 contains 16 residues. The CDR3 region is CASSSLAGESADTQYF. CDR3 nucleotide sequence: TGTGCCAGCAGTTCCCTAGCGGGAGAGAGCGCAGATACGCAGTATTTT.

The chain recombines TRBV6-1 with TRBJ1-2; D unresolved. Per germline, CDR1 MNHNS and CDR2 SASEGT. V was clipped by 2 bases and J by 8 bases, with 12 bases between them. There are 13 residues in the CDR3. The CDR3 loop reads CASSERTLRGYTF. The CDR3 region has the DNA TGTGCCAGCAGTGAAAGAACTCTACGGGGCTACACCTTC.

This clone was detected only a few times. Other DNA sequences in this sample translate to the same CDR3. The chain employs TRBV5-1 and TRBJ1-1; D call uncertain. CDR3 length: 14 residues. CDR1 SGHRS and CDR2 YFSETQ come from the germline V gene. Trimming took off 0 bases at V and 1 base at J, with 7 bases between the two ends. CDR3 amino acids: CASSLGGGNTEAFF. CDR3 sequence (DNA): TGCGCCAGCAGCTTGGGCGGCGGGAACACTGAAGCTTTCTTT.

The sample holds a few counts of this clone. This chain joins TRBV28 and TRBJ1-1; the D gene is possibly TRBD1 (5 bases). Germline loops: CDR1 MDHEN, CDR2 SYDVKM. The CDR3 is 13 residues long. Trimming removed 2 bases from V and 5 bases from J, with 9 bases in between. The CDR3 bases are TGTGCCAGCAGTTTACCCAGGGTTACTGAAGCTTTCTTT. Its translation is CASSLPRVTEAFF.

The genes are TRBV27 and TRBJ2-1, with 8 positions matching TRBD1. Germline CDR1 and CDR2: MNHEY and SMNVEV (reference sequence). J was trimmed by 7 bases and V by 8 bases; bases with no gene match: 4. This CDR3 spans 12 amino acids. The CDR3 DNA reads as TGTGCCAGCGCTGGGACAGGAAATGAGCAGTTCTTC. Translating it yields CASAGTGNEQFF.

This chain links TRBV28 with TRBJ1-2; D is ambiguous. The V and J ends lost 8 bases and 2 bases respectively, with 12 bases between them. There are 13 residues in the CDR3. Germline V gene lookup returns CDR1 MDHEN and CDR2 SYDVKM. CDR3 protein: CASHDSQNYGYTF. In nucleotides, the CDR3 is TGTGCCAGCCATGATTCCCAGAACTATGGCTACACCTTC.

This sequence joins TRBV7-9 and TRBJ2-5; 8 bases fit TRBD2. The CDR3 spans 13 residues. The V and J ends lost 5 bases and 5 bases, in that order; junction bases with no gene match: 4. Germline V lookup: CDR1 SEHNR, CDR2 FQNEAQ (reference sequence). The DNA of the CDR3 is TGTGCCAGCAGCAGACTAGCGCGGGAGACCCAGTACTTC. Translation: CASSRLARETQYF.